In this sample, the clone carrying this T cell receptor (beta chain) turned up a few times. A library of TCRbeta sequences, prepared with unique molecular identifiers, was generated. TCRdb independently ran MiXCR on the PCR reads; one entry per CDR3 protein. In the table there are 420,000 or so distinct CDR3 sequences, about a tenth of which are singletons. This sample was included in a study of T-cell reconstitution after alpha-beta-depleted transplantation in children. Trimming removed 1 base from V and 9 bases from J, with 13 bases in between. The germline CDR1 and CDR2 sequences are SQVTM and ANQGSEA. The CDR3 runs 13 residues.

The TCR comes from a human donor who donated a stem cell graft to a child with acute myeloid leukemia. Sample: PBMCs from the stem cell graft donor, taken from the stem cell graft. The rearrangement uses TRBV29-1 and TRBJ2-1; D perhaps matches TRBD1 (6 bases). This chain's CDR3 is CSVEGSTGFEQFF. The CDR3 region has the DNA TGCAGCGTTGAAGGTAGCACAGGGTTTGAGCAGTTCTTC.